These 25 T cell receptor beta chains share one sample of origin, sequenced in a study of identical twins. TCRdb called the 5' RACE reads again in MiXCR, with one record for every CDR3 protein. Counted here are some 330,000 distinct CDR3 sequences, roughly 9% occurring once; the ten biggest clones make up 8.5% to 10%. What was sequenced was naive T cells sorted from blood. Receptors were obtained from a woman between 50 and 59 years old in good health.

This rearrangement joins TRBV5-1 to TRBJ1-1, with a possible D match to TRBD1 (5 bases). This CDR3 comprises 14 residues. Trimming took 6 bases from V and 0 from J, leaving 12 bases between them. The germline gives CDR1 SGHRS, CDR2 YFSETQ. The CDR3 DNA reads as TGCGCCAGCAACCACGGGGGAATGAACACTGAAGCTTTCTTT. Translated: CASNHGGMNTEAFF.

This clonotype was found many times. V gene TRBV2 combines with J gene TRBJ1-1; TRBD1 aligns across 9 bases. The germline V gene encodes CDR1 SNHLY and CDR2 FYNNEI. V gave up 10 bases and J gave up 3 bases; unmatched junction bases: 6. This CDR3 is 13 amino acids long. The CDR3 sequence is CAIHRDRDTEAFF. The DNA of the CDR3 is TGTGCCATCCACCGGGACAGGGACACTGAAGCTTTCTTT.

Ten or more counts support this clonotype. The CDR3 nucleotides read TGTGCCAGCAGTTATACGGGGCGAAACATTCAGTACTTC. It codes for CASSYTGRNIQYF. The chain links TRBV12-3 or TRBV12-4 to TRBJ2-4; D possibly uses TRBD1 or TRBD2 (5 bases each). The CDR3 has 13 residues. V was trimmed by 4 bases and J by 6 bases, leaving 10 bases between them.

This clonotype was seen many times. The V call is TRBV15, the J call TRBJ2-7; tentative D call: TRBD2 (6 bases). Germline V gives CDR1 LNHNV, CDR2 YYDKDF (reference sequence). The length of the CDR3 is 14 residues. With 8 bases removed from V and 9 bases from J, the gap between germline ends came to 23 bases. The CDR3 loop reads CATWTGAPLDGQYF. The CDR3 nucleotides are TGTGCCACCTGGACGGGAGCGCCTTTAGACGGGCAGTACTTC.

This clonotype was observed a handful of times. J is TRBJ2-5 and V is TRBV5-6; possibly TRBD1 or TRBD2 for D (5 bases each). The CDR3 length is 14 residues. The V and J ends lost 4 bases and 5 bases respectively, with 15 bases between them. Germline loops: CDR1 SGHDT, CDR2 YYEEEE. CDR3 loop: CASSPGTLSETQYF. Written as DNA, the CDR3 is TGTGCCAGCAGCCCAGGGACCCTCTCGGAGACCCAGTACTTC.

Only a few counts were recorded for this clonotype. V is TRBV15 and J is TRBJ2-7, with D perhaps TRBD2 (5 bases). The CDR3 totals 15 residues. The germline V gene has CDR1 LNHNV and CDR2 YYDKDF (reference sequence). V lost 1 base, J lost 4 bases, and 14 bases lay in between. The CDR3 loop reads CATSRGTAALYEQYF. The CDR3, as DNA: TGTGCCACCAGCAGAGGGACTGCAGCCTTATACGAGCAGTACTTC.

This clonotype was seen many times. The rearrangement uses TRBV3-1 and TRBJ1-2; no clear D gene. The germline V gene encodes CDR1 LGHDT and CDR2 YNNKEL (reference sequence). The CDR3 covers 13 residues. V was clipped by 1 base and J by 1 base, with 4 bases between them. In DNA, the CDR3 is TGTGCCAGCAGCCAAGTTGGTAACTATGGCTACACCTTC. Translating it yields CASSQVGNYGYTF.

This clonotype was seen a few times. The chain couples TRBV7-9 to TRBJ2-7; D may correspond to TRBD1 or TRBD2 (5 bases each). Trimming removed 11 bases at V and 3 bases at J, with 14 bases between. The CDR3 spans 12 residues. CDR1 and CDR2 (germline): SEHNR, FQNEAQ (reference sequence). The CDR3 sequence: CASGTDGYEQYF. DNA of the CDR3: TGTGCCTCCGGGACGGACGGCTACGAGCAGTACTTC.

This clonotype showed up many times. V gene TRBV29-1 combines with J gene TRBJ2-5, with D unclear. The V gene lost 1 base and the J gene lost 9 bases, with 9 bases spanning the gap. The CDR3 is made up of 11 amino acids. Germline CDR1 reads SQVTM; CDR2 reads ANQGSEA. The CDR3 protein is CSVEVGGAQYF. The CDR3 DNA sequence: TGCAGCGTTGAAGTGGGCGGTGCCCAGTACTTC.

V gene TRBV5-1 combines with J gene TRBJ2-2, with 7 bases matching TRBD1. CDR1 and CDR2 (germline): SGHRS, YFSETQ. V dropped 3 bases and J dropped 2; count of bases not matched to a gene: 4. The CDR3 consists of 15 residues. CDR3 DNA: TGCGCCAGCAGCTGGGGACAGCTAAACACCGGGGAGCTGTTTTTT. This codes for CASSWGQLNTGELFF.

This clonotype appeared a few times. The V call is TRBV27, the J call TRBJ2-7, with D unclear. V lost 5 bases to trimming and J lost 2 bases, with 16 bases between them. This CDR3 has 15 residues. Germline V gene lookup returns CDR1 MNHEY and CDR2 SMNVEV (reference sequence). This CDR3 reads CASSPYSTSTYEQYF. The CDR3 DNA reads TGTGCCAGCAGTCCATATAGTACTTCTACCTACGAGCAGTACTTC.

This clonotype showed up many times. V gene TRBV7-2 combines with J gene TRBJ2-3; no reliable D call. From germline, CDR1 is SGHTA and CDR2 FQGNSA. The CDR3 totals 11 residues. Trimming took off 7 bases at V and 5 bases at J, with 7 bases between the two ends. The chain's CDR3 is CASTSGDTQYF. Written as DNA, the CDR3 is TGTGCCAGCACCTCAGGAGATACGCAGTATTTT. Based on the CDR3 plus reference TRBV7-2 and TRBJ2-3, the full variable domain is GAGVSQSPSNKVTEKGKDVELRCDPISGHTALYWYRQSLGQGLEFLIYFQGNSAPDKSGLPSDRFSAERTGGSVSTLTIQRTQQEDSAVYLCASTSGDTQYFGPGTRLTVL.

V is TRBV21-1 and J is TRBJ2-7; the table names TRBD2, a call not compared with the DNA. TRBV21-1 is reported as a pseudogene. This CDR3 spans 18 amino acids. This CDR3 reads CASSEGEGAQESHYEQYF. The CDR3, as DNA: TGTGCCAGCAGCGAAGGGGAGGGGGCGCAGGAGTCCCACTACGAGCAGTACTTC.

The table lists this clonotype with a few counts. The chain has TRBV11-2 and TRBJ2-2; 10 bases align to TRBD2. The CDR3 spans 21 residues. The V gene end was trimmed by 1 base and the J gene end by 5 bases; junction bases not matched to a gene: 19. Germline CDR1 is SGHAT and CDR2 is FQNNGV. This CDR3 reads CASSLAPSGLAGVRSTGELFF. The DNA for the CDR3 is TGTGCCAGCAGCTTAGCCCCCAGTGGGCTAGCGGGAGTAAGGTCTACCGGGGAGCTGTTTTTT.

This clonotype was detected only a few times. The chain couples TRBV7-6 to TRBJ2-1; TRBD2 matches at 9 bases. Germline V gene lookup returns CDR1 SGHVS and CDR2 FNYEAQ. The ends lost 1 base at V and 0 bases at J; junction bases unmatched: 10. CDR3 length equals 19 residues. CDR3 sequence: CASSLGLAVKLSSYNEQFF. The CDR3 coding sequence is TGTGCCAGCAGCTTAGGACTAGCGGTAAAACTGAGCTCCTACAATGAGCAGTTCTTC.

A few counts support this clonotype. This chain joins TRBV7-8 and TRBJ2-3; TRBD2 might be the D (5 bases). V was cut by 2 bases and J by 4 bases, with 16 bases left in between. The germline V gene encodes CDR1 SGHVS and CDR2 FQNEAQ. The CDR3 length is 16 residues. CDR3 nucleotides: TGTGCCAGCAGCTTAACGGGGAGAGGACGGTCAGATACGCAGTATTTT. It translates to CASSLTGRGRSDTQYF.

This clonotype was detected ten times or more. V is TRBV5-5 and J is TRBJ1-2, with TRBD1 as a possible D gene (6 bases). The CDR3 consists of 16 residues. V was clipped by 0 bases and J by 4 bases, with 16 bases between them. CDR1 and CDR2 from the germline V gene are SGHKS and YYEKEE (reference sequence). For the CDR3, the DNA is TGTGCCAGCAGCTTGGAGTCAGGGGACTTCTTCTATGGCTACACCTTC. Its translation: CASSLESGDFFYGYTF.

This clonotype was detected a few times. This chain links TRBV6-5 with TRBJ2-3; possibly TRBD2 for D (6 bases). CDR1 is MNHEY, CDR2 SVGAGI, per germline. CDR3 length equals 15 residues. Trimming stripped 10 bases from V and 3 bases from J, with 20 bases between. The CDR3 DNA sequence: TGTGCCATCCCGCCCAGGGAGGTAGATACAGATACGCAGTATTTT. Translated: CAIPPREVDTDTQYF.

This clonotype appeared a few times. The CDR3 loop is CASTVRTEAFF. Here the CDR3 DNA reads TGTGCCAGCACCGTTAGGACTGAAGCTTTCTTT. The chain recombines TRBV25-1 with TRBJ1-1, with no clear D. CDR1 is MGHDK and CDR2 is SYGVNS in the germline V gene. This CDR3 is 11 amino acids long. The V gene lost 7 bases and the J gene lost 5 bases, with 8 bases spanning the gap.

The sample holds a few counts of this clonotype. The chain carries TRBV11-2 and TRBJ2-6; D is unresolved. Germline assignment: CDR1 SGHAT and CDR2 FQNNGV. The V end lost 1 base, the J end lost 0 bases, and 10 bases lay between the germline ends. The CDR3 runs 17 residues. The CDR3 DNA is TGTGCCAGCAGCTTAGGAAGACGGGTCTCTGGGGCCAACGTCCTGACTTTC. Residues: CASSLGRRVSGANVLTF.

The V and J genes are TRBV29-1 and TRBJ2-3, with TRBD2 identical over 7 bases. Germline CDR1 is SQVTM and CDR2 is ANQGSEA. This CDR3 comprises 12 residues. The V gene end was trimmed by 4 bases and the J gene end by 4 bases; junction bases not matched to a gene: 2. This CDR3 reads CSVVAGADTQYF. The CDR3, as DNA: TGCAGCGTTGTAGCGGGCGCAGATACGCAGTATTTT.

The chain couples TRBV5-1 to TRBJ2-7; 16 bases fit TRBD2. Unmatched junction bases numbered 2, after V lost 3 bases and J lost 2 bases. The CDR3 has 16 residues. Per the germline V gene, CDR1 is SGHRS and CDR2 is YFSETQ. CDR3 sequence (DNA): TGCGCCAGCAGCTCGGGACTAGCGGGAGGGACCTACGAGCAGTACGTC. Residues: CASSSGLAGGTYEQYV.

This rearrangement joins TRBV5-1 to TRBJ1-4, with unresolved D. Germline loops: CDR1 SGHRS, CDR2 YFSETQ. Trimming left V 0 bases short and J 1 base short, with 16 bases between. The CDR3 contains 18 residues. Here the CDR3 reads CASSLDISRMGTNEKLFF. The CDR3 DNA is TGCGCCAGCAGCTTGGACATTTCCCGGATGGGAACTAATGAAAAACTGTTTTTT.

Many counts were recorded for this clonotype. The chain has TRBV12-3 or TRBV12-4 and TRBJ2-7; D remains ambiguous. V lost 2 bases and J 6 bases, leaving 14 bases between the germline ends. The CDR3 runs to 14 residues. The CDR3 sequence is CASSLSGTEREQYF. The CDR3 nucleotides are TGTGCCAGCAGTTTATCGGGCACAGAGCGCGAGCAGTACTTC.

The genes are TRBV6-6 and TRBJ1-3; D gene unclear. The V and J ends lost 0 bases and 0 bases respectively, with 12 bases between them. Germline V lookup: CDR1 MNHNY, CDR2 SVGAGI (reference sequence). The CDR3 contains 17 residues. CDR3 region: CASSYSPPGNSGNTIYF. The CDR3 bases are TGTGCCAGCAGTTACTCACCCCCGGGGAACTCTGGAAACACCATATATTTT.